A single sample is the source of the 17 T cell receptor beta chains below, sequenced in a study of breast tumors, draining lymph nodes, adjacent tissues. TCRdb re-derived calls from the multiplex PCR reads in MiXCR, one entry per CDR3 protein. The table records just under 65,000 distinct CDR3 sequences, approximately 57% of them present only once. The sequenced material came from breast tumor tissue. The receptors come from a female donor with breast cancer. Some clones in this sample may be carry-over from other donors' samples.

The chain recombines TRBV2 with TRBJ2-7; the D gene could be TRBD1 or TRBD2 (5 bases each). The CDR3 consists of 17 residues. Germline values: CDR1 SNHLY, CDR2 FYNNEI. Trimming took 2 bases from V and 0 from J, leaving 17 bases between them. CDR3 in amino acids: CASSEPLWGTSSYEQYF. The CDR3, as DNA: TGTGCCAGCAGTGAACCATTATGGGGGACCAGCTCCTACGAGCAGTACTTC.

The CDR3 region is CASSLKASGGHVSYNEQFF. CDR3 in DNA: TGTGCCAGCAGCTTAAAAGCTAGCGGGGGGCATGTCTCCTACAATGAGCAGTTCTTC. The chain uses TRBV7-3 and TRBJ2-1, with 11 bases aligning to TRBD2. The CDR3 extends over 19 amino acids. Germline V gene sequence: CDR1 SGHTA, CDR2 FQGTGA. The V and J ends lost 1 base and 0 bases, in that order; junction bases with no gene match: 8.

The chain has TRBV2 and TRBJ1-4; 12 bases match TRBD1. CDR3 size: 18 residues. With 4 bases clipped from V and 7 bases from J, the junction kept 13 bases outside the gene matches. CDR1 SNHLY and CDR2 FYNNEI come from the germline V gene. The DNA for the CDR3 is TGTGCCAGCAGTGGTGGACAGCCGGGACAGGGGGCAGGTGAAAAACTGTTTTTT. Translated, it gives CASSGGQPGQGAGEKLFF.

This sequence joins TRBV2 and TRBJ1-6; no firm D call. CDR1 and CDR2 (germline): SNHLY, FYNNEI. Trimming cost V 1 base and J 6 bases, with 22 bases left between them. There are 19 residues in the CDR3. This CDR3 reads CASSEELGRTITLNSPLHF. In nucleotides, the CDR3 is TGTGCCAGCAGTGAAGAGTTGGGTAGAACGATAACCCTTAATTCACCCCTCCACTTT. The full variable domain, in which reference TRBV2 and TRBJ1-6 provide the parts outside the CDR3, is EPEVTQTPSHQVTQMGQEVILRCVPISNHLYFYWYRQILGQKVEFLVSFYNNEISEKSEIFDDQFSVERPDGSNFTLKIRSTKLEDSAMYFCASSEELGRTITLNSPLHFGNGTRLTVT.

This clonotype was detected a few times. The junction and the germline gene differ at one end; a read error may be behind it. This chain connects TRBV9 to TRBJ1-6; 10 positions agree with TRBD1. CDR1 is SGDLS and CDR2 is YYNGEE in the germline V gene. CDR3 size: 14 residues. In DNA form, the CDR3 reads TGTACCAGCAGCGAAGGGACAGGGGATTCACCCCTCCACTTT. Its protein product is CTSSEGTGDSPLHF.

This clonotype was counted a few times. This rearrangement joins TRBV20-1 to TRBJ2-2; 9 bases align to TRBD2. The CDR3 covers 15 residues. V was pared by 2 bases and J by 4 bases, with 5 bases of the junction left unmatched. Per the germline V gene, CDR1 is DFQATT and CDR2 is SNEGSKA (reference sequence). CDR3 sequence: CSARLVAGVTGELFF. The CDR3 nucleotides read TGCAGTGCTAGATTGGTAGCGGGAGTCACCGGGGAGCTGTTTTTT.

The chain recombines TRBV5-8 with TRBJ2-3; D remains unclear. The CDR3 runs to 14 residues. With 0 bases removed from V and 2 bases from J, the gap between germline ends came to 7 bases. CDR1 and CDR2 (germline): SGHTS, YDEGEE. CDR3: CASSLGMNTDTQYF. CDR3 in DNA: TGTGCCAGCAGCTTGGGGATGAACACAGATACGCAGTATTTT.

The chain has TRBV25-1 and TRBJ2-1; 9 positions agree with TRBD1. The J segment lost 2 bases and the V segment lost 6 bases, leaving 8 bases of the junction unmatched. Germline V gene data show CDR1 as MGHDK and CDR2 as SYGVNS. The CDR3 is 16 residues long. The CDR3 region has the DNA TGTGCCAGCAGCGGCTGGACAGGGGAAACCTACAATGAGCAGTTCTTC. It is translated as CASSGWTGETYNEQFF.

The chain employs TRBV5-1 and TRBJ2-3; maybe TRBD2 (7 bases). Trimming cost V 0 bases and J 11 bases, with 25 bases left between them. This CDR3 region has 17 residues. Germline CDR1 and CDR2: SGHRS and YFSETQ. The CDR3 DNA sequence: TGCGCCAGCAGCTTGGGGGTGTCGGGGGGCTTTATGAATGAGCAGTATTTT. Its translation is CASSLGVSGGFMNEQYF.

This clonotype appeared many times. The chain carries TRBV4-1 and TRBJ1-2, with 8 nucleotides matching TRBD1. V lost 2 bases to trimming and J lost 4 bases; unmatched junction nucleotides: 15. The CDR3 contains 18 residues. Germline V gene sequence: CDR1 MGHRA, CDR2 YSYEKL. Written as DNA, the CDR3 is TGCGCCAGCAGCCAACACCCGGGGGGGACAGGTCAGACCTATGGCTACACCTTC. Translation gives CASSQHPGGTGQTYGYTF.

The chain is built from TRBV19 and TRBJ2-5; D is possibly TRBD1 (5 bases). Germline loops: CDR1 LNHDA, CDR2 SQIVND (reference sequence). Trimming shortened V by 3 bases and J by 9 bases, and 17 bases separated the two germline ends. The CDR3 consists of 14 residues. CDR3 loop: CASSIARVGQPQYF. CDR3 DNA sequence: TGTGCCAGTAGTATCGCCAGGGTAGGTCAGCCCCAGTACTTC. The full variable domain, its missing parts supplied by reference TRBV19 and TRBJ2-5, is DGGITQSPKYLFRKEGQNVTLSCEQNLNHDAMYWYRQDPGQGLRLIYYSQIVNDFQKGDIAEGYSVSREKKESFPLTVTSAQKNPTAFYLCASSIARVGQPQYFGPGTRLLVL.

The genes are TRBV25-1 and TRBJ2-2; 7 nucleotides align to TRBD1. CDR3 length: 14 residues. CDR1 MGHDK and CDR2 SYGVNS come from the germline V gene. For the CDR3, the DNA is TGTGCTAGCCTTACAGGGGTAGACACCGGGGAGCTGTTTTTT. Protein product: CASLTGVDTGELFF.

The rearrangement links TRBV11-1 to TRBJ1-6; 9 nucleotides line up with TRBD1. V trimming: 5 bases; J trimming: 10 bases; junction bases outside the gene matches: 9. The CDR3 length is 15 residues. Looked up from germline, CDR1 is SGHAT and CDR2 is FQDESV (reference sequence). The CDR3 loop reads CASSPPGQGKSPLHF. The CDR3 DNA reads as TGTGCCAGCAGCCCACCTGGACAGGGGAAATCACCCCTCCACTTT.

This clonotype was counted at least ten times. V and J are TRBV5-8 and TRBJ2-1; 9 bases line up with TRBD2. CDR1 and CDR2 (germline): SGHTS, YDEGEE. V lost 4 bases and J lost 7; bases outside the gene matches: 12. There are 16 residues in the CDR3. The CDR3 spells CASSPTSREGRNEQFF. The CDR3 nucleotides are TGTGCCAGCAGCCCTACGTCGCGGGAGGGCCGTAATGAGCAGTTCTTC.

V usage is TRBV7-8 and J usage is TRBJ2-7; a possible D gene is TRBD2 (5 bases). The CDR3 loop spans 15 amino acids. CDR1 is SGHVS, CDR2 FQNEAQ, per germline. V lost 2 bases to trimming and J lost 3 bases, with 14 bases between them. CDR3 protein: CASSLKLAVNYEQYF. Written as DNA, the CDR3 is TGTGCCAGCAGCTTAAAGCTAGCAGTAAACTACGAGCAGTACTTC.

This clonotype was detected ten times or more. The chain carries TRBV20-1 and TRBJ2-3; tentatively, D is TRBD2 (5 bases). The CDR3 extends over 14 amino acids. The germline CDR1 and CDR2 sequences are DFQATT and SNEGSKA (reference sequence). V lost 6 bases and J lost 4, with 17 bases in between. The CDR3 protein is CSAHTARAPDTQYF. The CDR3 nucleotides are TGCAGTGCCCATACCGCGCGGGCGCCAGATACGCAGTATTTT.

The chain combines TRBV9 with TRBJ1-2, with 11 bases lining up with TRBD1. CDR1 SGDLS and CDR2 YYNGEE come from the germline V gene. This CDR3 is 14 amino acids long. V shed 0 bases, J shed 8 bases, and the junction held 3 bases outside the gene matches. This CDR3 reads CASSVAGQGAGYTF. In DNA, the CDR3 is TGTGCCAGCAGCGTAGCTGGACAGGGGGCAGGCTACACCTTC.